This TCR beta chain was sequenced in a study of T-cell memory formation after mild COVID-19. Trimming cost V 0 bases and J 4 bases, with 6 bases left between them. Per germline, CDR1 MNHEY and CDR2 SMNVEV (reference sequence). The CDR3 extends over 13 amino acids. A few counts support this clonotype. TCRdb ran MiXCR on the 5' RACE reads and lists one entry per CDR3 protein. The sample lists a few hundred thousand distinct CDR3 sequences, roughly 24% seen once, with roughly 8.7% in the top ten. This receptor was taken from an adult woman who had mild COVID-19 (a few samples of this study predate the infection). Cell type and time point are not known. The material sequenced was PBMCs or a T cell subset sorted from them (not recorded which). The chain couples TRBV27 to TRBJ1-2; possibly TRBD1 for D (5 bases). CDR3 nucleotides: TGTGCCAGCAGTTTATCTGGGACCTATGGCTACACCTTC. Amino acid sequence: CASSLSGTYGYTF.